The clone carrying this T cell receptor (beta chain) was found many times. The data belong to a study of T cells in Graves' hyperthyroidism and ophthalmopathy. TCR beta CDR3 regions were amplified from RNA transcripts. A first-round RT-PCR of the TCR CDR3 used the HTBI primer set. From the multiplex PCR reads, TCRdb called clonotypes with MiXCR, one entry per CDR3 protein. The data show around 370,000 distinct CDR3 sequences, roughly 20% seen once. The study based diagnoses on clinical symptoms, serum thyroxine and TRAb, thyroid ultrasound and orbital computed tomography. The J segment lost 5 bases and the V segment lost 1 base, leaving 6 bases of the junction unmatched. The CDR3 contains 15 residues. Germline values: CDR1 MNHNS, CDR2 SASEGT.

This chain uses TRBV6-1 with TRBJ2-7; TRBD1 matches at 9 bases. The material sequenced was blood. The sequence was collected from a man between 18 and 35 years old with Graves' ophthalmopathy. The CDR3 nucleotides read TGTGCCAGCAGTGAAGGGGGACAGGGTAGCGACGAGCAGTACTTC. It yields the protein CASSEGGQGSDEQYF.